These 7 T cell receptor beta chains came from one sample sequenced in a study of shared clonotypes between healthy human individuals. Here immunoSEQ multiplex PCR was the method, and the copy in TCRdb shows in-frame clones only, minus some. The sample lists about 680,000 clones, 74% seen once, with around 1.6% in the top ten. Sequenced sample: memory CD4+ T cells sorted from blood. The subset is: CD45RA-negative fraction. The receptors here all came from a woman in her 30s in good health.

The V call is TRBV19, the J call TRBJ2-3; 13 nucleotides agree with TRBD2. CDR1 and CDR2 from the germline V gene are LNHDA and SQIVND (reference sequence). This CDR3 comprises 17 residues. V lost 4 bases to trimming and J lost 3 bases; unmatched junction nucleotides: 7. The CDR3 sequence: CASSRGLAGRWTDTQYF. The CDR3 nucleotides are TGTGCCAGTAGTAGGGGACTAGCGGGAAGGTGGACAGATACGCAGTATTTT.

The CDR3 loop is CASSAGLHRSTDTQYF. CDR3 nucleotide sequence: TGTGCCAGCAGTGCCGGACTACACCGTAGCACAGATACGCAGTATTTT. The rearrangement links TRBV28 to TRBJ2-3, with a weak D call TRBD2 (6 bases). V was pared by 5 bases and J by 0 bases, with 15 bases between. From germline, CDR1 is MDHEN and CDR2 SYDVKM. The CDR3 loop spans 16 amino acids.

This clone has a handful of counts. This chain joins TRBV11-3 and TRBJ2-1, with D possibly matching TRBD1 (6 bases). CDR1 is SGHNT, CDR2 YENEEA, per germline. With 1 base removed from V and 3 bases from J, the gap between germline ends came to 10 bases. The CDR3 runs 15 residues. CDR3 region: CASSLGVGGYNEQFF. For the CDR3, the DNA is TGTGCCAGCAGCTTAGGGGTAGGGGGCTACAATGAGCAGTTCTTC.

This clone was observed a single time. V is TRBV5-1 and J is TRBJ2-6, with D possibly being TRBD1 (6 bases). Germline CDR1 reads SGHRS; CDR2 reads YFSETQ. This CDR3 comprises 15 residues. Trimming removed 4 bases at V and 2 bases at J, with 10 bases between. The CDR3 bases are TGCGCCAGCAGCGTGACAGGTCCTGGGGCCAACGTCCTGACTTTC. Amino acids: CASSVTGPGANVLTF.

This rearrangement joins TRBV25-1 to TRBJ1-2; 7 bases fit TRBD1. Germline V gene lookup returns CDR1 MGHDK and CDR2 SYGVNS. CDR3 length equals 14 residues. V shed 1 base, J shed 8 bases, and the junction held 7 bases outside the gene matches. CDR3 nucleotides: TGTGCCAGCAGTGAATCTTCAGGGGGACAGGGCTACACCTTC. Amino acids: CASSESSGGQGYTF.

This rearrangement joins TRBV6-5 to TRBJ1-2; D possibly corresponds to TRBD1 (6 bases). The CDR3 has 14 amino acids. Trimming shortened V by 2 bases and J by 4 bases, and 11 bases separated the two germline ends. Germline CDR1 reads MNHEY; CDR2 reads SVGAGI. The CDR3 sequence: CASSYTQGGYGYTF. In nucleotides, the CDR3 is TGTGCCAGCAGTTACACACAGGGAGGCTATGGCTACACCTTC.

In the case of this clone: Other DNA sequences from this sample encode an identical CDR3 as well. CDR3: CASRRQGNQPQHF. CDR3 DNA: TGTGCCAGCAGAAGACAGGGAAATCAGCCCCAGCATTTT. The V and J genes are TRBV6-1 and TRBJ1-5; 7 positions agree with TRBD1. CDR1 and CDR2 (germline): MNHNS, SASEGT. The CDR3 runs to 13 residues. V shed 6 bases, J shed 4 bases, and the junction held 3 bases outside the gene matches.